This T cell receptor (beta chain) stems from a study of beta chain features in type 1 diabetes. General study points: In patients and controls equally, PCR might favor templates that are shorter. Lower insertion and higher deletion counts appeared at VDJ junctions in type 1 diabetes patients.

This CDR3 is built from 13 residues. Trimming left V 0 bases short and J 7 bases short, with 10 bases between. The germline gives CDR1 GTSNPN, CDR2 SVGIG (reference sequence). About this clone itself: Its antigen remains unidentified.

As every portion of the isolated RNA was reverse transcribed, the sequencing read expressed TCRB transcripts. Sequenced by immunoSEQ multiplex PCR; TCRdb stores in-frame clones only, minus some. The repertoire consists of under 500,000 clones, with over 25% occurring once and the leading ten covering around 0.065%. This receptor was taken from a man aged 18 to 35 in good health. The chain uses TRBV30 and TRBJ1-5, with D hard to call. Material: naive CD4+ T cells from blood. The CDR3 coding sequence is TGTGCCTGGAGTGTAAGGGCTTTACAGCCCCAGCATTTT. Translated: CAWSVRALQPQHF.